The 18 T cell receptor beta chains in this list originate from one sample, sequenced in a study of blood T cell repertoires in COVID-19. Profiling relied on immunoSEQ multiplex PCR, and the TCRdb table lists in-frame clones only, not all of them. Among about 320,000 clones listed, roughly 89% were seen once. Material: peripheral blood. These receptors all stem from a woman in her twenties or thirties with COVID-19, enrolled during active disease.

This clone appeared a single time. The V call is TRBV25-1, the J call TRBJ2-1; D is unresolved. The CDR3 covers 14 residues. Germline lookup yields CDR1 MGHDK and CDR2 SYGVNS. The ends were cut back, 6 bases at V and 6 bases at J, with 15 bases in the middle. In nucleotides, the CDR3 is TGTGCCAGCAGCCTCGTCGAAGCTTCCAATGAGCAGTTCTTC. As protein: CASSLVEASNEQFF.

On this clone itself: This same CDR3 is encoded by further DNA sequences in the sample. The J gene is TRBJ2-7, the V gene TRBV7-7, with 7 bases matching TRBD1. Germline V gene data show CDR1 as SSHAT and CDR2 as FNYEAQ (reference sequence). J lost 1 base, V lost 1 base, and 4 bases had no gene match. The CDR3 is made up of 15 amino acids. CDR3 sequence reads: CASSLGTGISYEQYF. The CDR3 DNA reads TGTGCCAGCAGCTTAGGGACAGGTATTTCCTACGAGCAGTACTTC.

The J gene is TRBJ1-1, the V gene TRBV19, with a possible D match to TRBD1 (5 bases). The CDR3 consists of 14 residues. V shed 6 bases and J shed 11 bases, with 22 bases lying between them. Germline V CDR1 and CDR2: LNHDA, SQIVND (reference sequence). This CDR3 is CASSWGEDGRDAFF. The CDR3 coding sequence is TGTGCCAGTAGCTGGGGGGAGGATGGGAGAGACGCTTTCTTT.

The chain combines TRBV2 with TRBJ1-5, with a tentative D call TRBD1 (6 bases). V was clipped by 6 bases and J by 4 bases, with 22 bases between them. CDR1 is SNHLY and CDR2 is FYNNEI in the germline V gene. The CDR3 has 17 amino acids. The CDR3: CASSEPGQHETNQPQHF. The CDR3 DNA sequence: TGTGCCAGCAGCGAACCTGGACAGCACGAGACGAATCAGCCCCAGCATTTT.

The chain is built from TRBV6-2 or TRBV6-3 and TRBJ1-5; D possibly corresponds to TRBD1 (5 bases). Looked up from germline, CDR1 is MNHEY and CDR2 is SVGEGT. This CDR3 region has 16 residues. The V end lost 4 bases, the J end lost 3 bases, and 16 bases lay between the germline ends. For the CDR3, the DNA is TGTGCCAGCAGTTTCTGGGGCAGATTTAACAATCAGCCCCAGCATTTT. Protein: CASSFWGRFNNQPQHF.

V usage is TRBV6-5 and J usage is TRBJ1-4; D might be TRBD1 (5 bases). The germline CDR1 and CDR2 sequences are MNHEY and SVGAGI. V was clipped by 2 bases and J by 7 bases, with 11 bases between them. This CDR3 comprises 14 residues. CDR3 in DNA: TGTGCCAGCAGTTACCGGGGGACCTTTGAAAAACTGTTTTTT. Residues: CASSYRGTFEKLFF.

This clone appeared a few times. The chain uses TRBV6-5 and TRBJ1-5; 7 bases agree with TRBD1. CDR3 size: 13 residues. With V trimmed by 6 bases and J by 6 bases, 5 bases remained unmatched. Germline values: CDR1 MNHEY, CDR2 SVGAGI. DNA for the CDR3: TGTGCCAGCAGGCGACAGGGCGGTCAGCCCCAGCATTTT. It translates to CASRRQGGQPQHF.

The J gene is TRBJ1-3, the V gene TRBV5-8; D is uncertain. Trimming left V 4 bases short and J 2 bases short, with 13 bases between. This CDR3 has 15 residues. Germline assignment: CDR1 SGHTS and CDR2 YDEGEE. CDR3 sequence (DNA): TGTGCCAGCAGCCACCGACAAGGTCCTGGAAACACCATATATTTT. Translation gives CASSHRQGPGNTIYF.

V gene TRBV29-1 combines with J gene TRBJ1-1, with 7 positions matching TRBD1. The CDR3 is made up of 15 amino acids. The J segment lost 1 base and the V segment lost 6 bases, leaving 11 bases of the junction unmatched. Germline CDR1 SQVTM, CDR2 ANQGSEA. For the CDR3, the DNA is TGCAGCGTGGACGGAGGGGGCGCGGGGAACACTGAAGCTTTCTTT. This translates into CSVDGGGAGNTEAFF.

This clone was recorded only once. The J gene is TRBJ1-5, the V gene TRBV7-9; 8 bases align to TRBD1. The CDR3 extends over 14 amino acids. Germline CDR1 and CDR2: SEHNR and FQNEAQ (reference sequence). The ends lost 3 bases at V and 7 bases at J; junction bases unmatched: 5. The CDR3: CASSFAGGEQPQHF. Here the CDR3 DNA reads TGTGCCAGCAGCTTTGCAGGGGGCGAGCAGCCCCAGCATTTT. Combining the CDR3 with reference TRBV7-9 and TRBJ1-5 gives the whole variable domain DTGVSQNPRHKITKRGQNVTFRCDPISEHNRLYWYRQTLGQGPEFLTYFQNEAQLEKSRLLSDRFSAERPKGSFSTLEIQRTEQGDSAMYLCASSFAGGEQPQHFGDGTRLSIL.

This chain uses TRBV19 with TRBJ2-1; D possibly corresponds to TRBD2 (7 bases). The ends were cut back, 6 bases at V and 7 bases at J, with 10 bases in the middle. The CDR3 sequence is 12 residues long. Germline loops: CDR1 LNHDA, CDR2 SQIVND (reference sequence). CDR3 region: CASRRGGNEQFF. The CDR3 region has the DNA TGTGCCAGTAGAAGGGGGGGGAATGAGCAGTTCTTC.

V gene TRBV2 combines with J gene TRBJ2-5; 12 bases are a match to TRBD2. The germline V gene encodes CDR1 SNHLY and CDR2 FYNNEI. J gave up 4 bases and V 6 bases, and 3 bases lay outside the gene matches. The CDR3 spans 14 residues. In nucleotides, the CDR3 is TGTGCCAGCAGGCAGACTAGCGGGGGAGAGACCCAGTACTTC. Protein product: CASRQTSGGETQYF.

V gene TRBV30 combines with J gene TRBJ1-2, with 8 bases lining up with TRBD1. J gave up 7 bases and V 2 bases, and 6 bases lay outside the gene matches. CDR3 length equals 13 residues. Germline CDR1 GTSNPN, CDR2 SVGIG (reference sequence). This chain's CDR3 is CAWSQDRAVGYTF. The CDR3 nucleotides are TGTGCCTGGAGTCAGGACAGGGCGGTTGGCTACACCTTC.

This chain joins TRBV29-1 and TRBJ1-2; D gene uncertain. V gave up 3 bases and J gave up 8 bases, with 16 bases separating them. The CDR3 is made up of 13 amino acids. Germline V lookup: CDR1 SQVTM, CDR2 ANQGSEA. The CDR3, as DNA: TGCAGCGTTGAGCGCTTATATCGAGGCGGCTACACCTTC. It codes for CSVERLYRGGYTF.

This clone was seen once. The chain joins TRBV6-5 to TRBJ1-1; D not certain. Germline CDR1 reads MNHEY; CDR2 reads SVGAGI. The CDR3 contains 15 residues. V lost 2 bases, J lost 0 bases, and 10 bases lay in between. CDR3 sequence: CASSYGGRMNTEAFF. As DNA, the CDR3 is TGTGCCAGCAGTTACGGCGGCAGAATGAACACTGAAGCTTTCTTT.

The CDR3 loop is CSSRGLEGYTF. The CDR3 bases are TGCAGTTCCAGGGGGCTGGAGGGCTACACCTTC. The rearrangement joins TRBV20-1 to TRBJ1-2; 8 bases line up with TRBD1. CDR3 size: 11 residues. V was clipped by 8 bases and J by 8 bases; unmatched bases: 7. Germline V gene lookup returns CDR1 DFQATT and CDR2 SNEGSKA (reference sequence).

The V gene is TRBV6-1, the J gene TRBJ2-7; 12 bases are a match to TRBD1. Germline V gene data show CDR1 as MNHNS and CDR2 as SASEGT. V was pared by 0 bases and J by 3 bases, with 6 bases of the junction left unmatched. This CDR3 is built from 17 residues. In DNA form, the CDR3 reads TGTGCCAGCAGTGAAGCAGGGACAGGGGGCAGTCACTACGAGCAGTACTTC. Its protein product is CASSEAGTGGSHYEQYF.

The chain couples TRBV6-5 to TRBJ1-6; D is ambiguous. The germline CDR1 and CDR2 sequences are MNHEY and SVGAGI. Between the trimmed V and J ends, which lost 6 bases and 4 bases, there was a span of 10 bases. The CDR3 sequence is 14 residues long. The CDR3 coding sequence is TGTGCCAGCAGGACGACTGGGTATAATTCACCCCTCCACTTT. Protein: CASRTTGYNSPLHF.